These 18 T cell receptor beta chains originate from one sample sequenced in a study of graft-versus-host responses after intestinal transplantation. These receptors' targets are unknown. The method was immunoSEQ multiplex PCR; TCRdb's version includes in-frame clones alone and lacks a portion of them. This sample has over 100,000 clones, with around 90% found just once. Material: unstimulated CD4+ T cells sorted from spleen or lymph node cells, obtained before transplant. These receptors originate from a human donor who was the organ donor for an intestinal transplant.

The chain combines TRBV21-1 with TRBJ2-2; TRBD2 was called by the table and not checked on the DNA. TRBV21-1 is termed a pseudogene. The CDR3 length is 19 residues. CDR3 in amino acids: CASSKLLQGKRLAGEELFF. CDR3 nucleotide sequence: TGTGCCAGCAGCAAACTGCTCCAGGGAAAACGACTAGCGGGAGAGGAGCTGTTTTTT.

The V call is TRBV6-1, the J call TRBJ2-6; no definite D call. Germline CDR1 is MNHNS and CDR2 is SASEGT. The CDR3 is 16 residues long. Between the trimmed V and J ends, which lost 2 bases and 2 bases, there was a span of 10 bases. The CDR3, as DNA: TGTGCCAGCAGTGAACCAGGAATGGCTGGGGCCAACGTCCTGACTTTC. Its protein is CASSEPGMAGANVLTF.

This sequence joins TRBV12-5 and TRBJ2-5; D is possibly TRBD1 (6 bases). The length of the CDR3 is 15 residues. V gave up 1 base and J gave up 7 bases, with 16 bases separating them. Germline values: CDR1 LGHNT, CDR2 FRNRAP. The CDR3: CASGLDGTIGVTQYF. DNA for the CDR3: TGTGCTAGTGGTTTGGACGGGACAATCGGTGTGACCCAGTACTTC.

The V gene is TRBV7-2, the J gene TRBJ2-1; weak D call: TRBD2 (5 bases). The CDR3 has 15 amino acids. Germline V CDR1 and CDR2: SGHTA, FQGNSA. The ends were cut back, 3 bases at V and 9 bases at J, with 18 bases in the middle. As DNA, the CDR3 is TGTGCCAGCAGCTTTCCGGGGATCGGGCGCAGTGAGCAGTTCTTC. It is translated as CASSFPGIGRSEQFF.

V usage is TRBV6-5 and J usage is TRBJ2-7; TRBD1 might be the D (6 bases). The germline V gene encodes CDR1 MNHEY and CDR2 SVGAGI. This CDR3 comprises 15 residues. The ends were cut back, 6 bases at V and 4 bases at J, with 19 bases in the middle. The DNA for the CDR3 is TGTGCCAGCAGACCCTGGGCAGGGGAACTTTACGAGCAGTACTTC. Translated: CASRPWAGELYEQYF.

The V call is TRBV30, the J call TRBJ2-7; no firm D call. This CDR3 contains 12 residues. Trimming removed 0 bases from V and 2 bases from J, with 5 bases in between. Germline V gene data show CDR1 as GTSNPN and CDR2 as SVGIG (reference sequence). The chain's CDR3 is CAWSVQPYEQYF. As DNA, the CDR3 is TGTGCCTGGAGTGTACAGCCCTACGAGCAGTACTTC.

The gene calls are TRBV5-4 and TRBJ2-1; D gene unclear. V was trimmed by 0 bases and J by 4 bases, leaving 8 bases between them. Per the germline V gene, CDR1 is SGHNT and CDR2 is YYREEE (reference sequence). This CDR3 has 14 residues. The CDR3 reads CASSLVPAYNEQFF. The CDR3 region has the DNA TGTGCCAGCAGCTTGGTACCAGCATACAATGAGCAGTTCTTC.

This chain uses TRBV11-2 with TRBJ2-2; TRBD1 matches 7 bases. Germline V gene lookup returns CDR1 SGHAT and CDR2 FQNNGV. The CDR3 length is 18 residues. V shed 1 base and J 0 bases; nucleotides not matched to a gene: 8. This chain's CDR3 is CASSLVRNRGPNTGELFF. The CDR3 DNA is TGTGCCAGCAGCTTAGTTCGGAACAGGGGACCGAACACCGGGGAGCTGTTTTTT.

The rearrangement links TRBV18 to TRBJ2-7; 10 bases fit TRBD1. The V gene's germline CDR1 is KGHSH and CDR2 LQKENI. The CDR3 extends over 14 amino acids. The trim removed 6 bases at V and 5 bases at J, leaving 7 bases unmatched. CDR3 region: CASSPGTGADEQYF. In DNA form, the CDR3 reads TGTGCCAGCTCGCCCGGGACAGGGGCTGACGAGCAGTACTTC.

The CDR3 loop reads CASSKTAGLYNEQFF. The CDR3 DNA reads TGTGCCAGTAGTAAAACAGCGGGACTCTACAATGAGCAGTTCTTC. The rearrangement uses TRBV19 and TRBJ2-1, with TRBD2 identical over 7 bases. Germline loops: CDR1 LNHDA, CDR2 SQIVND (reference sequence). CDR3 length: 15 amino acids. Trimming removed 4 bases from V and 3 bases from J; junction bases left unmatched: 6.

The rearrangement uses TRBV4-1 and TRBJ1-4; D unclear. CDR3 length equals 13 residues. V was clipped by 5 bases and J by 6 bases, with 10 bases between them. Germline values: CDR1 MGHRA, CDR2 YSYEKL. CDR3 DNA: TGCGCCAGCAGCAGAGATGGAGATGAAAAACTGTTTTTT. Protein product: CASSRDGDEKLFF.

This clone came up once. CDR3 coding DNA: TGTGCCAGCAGCCCGTATAGCAATCAGCCCCAGCATTTT. Protein sequence: CASSPYSNQPQHF. The J gene is TRBJ1-5, the V gene TRBV6-5; D uncertain. CDR3 size: 13 residues. CDR1 is MNHEY and CDR2 is SVGAGI in the germline V gene. The V end was cut by 6 bases, the J end by 0 bases, with 6 bases between.

The gene calls are TRBV7-2 and TRBJ2-7; D assignment may be TRBD1 or TRBD2 (5 bases each). Trimming shortened V by 1 base and J by 7 bases, and 29 bases separated the two germline ends. The CDR3 loop spans 19 amino acids. In germline, CDR1 is SGHTA, CDR2 FQGNSA. DNA for the CDR3: TGTGCCAGCAGCTTAGGGGGGAGCGGCCTGCTAGCCAGGAAGAGGGAGCAGTACTTC. Its protein is CASSLGGSGLLARKREQYF.

The rearrangement joins TRBV2 to TRBJ2-7; 11 nucleotides match TRBD2. The CDR3 length is 16 residues. J gave up 5 bases and V 6 bases, and 12 bases lay outside the gene matches. The V gene's germline CDR1 is SNHLY and CDR2 FYNNEI. CDR3 nucleotides: TGTGCCAGCAGGAGGGGTACTAGCGGGAGTCACCACGAGCAGTACTTC. Translating gives CASRRGTSGSHHEQYF.

The chain links TRBV6-6 to TRBJ2-1, with TRBD1 matching over 9 bases. The CDR3 totals 15 residues. J gave up 5 bases and V 5 bases, and 7 bases lay outside the gene matches. CDR1 is MNHNY, CDR2 SVGAGI, per germline (reference sequence). The CDR3 reads CASSVQGAANNEQFF. CDR3 nucleotide sequence: TGTGCCAGCAGTGTACAGGGGGCGGCGAACAATGAGCAGTTCTTC.

The chain uses TRBV6-6 and TRBJ1-5; 7 positions agree with TRBD1. Germline values: CDR1 MNHNY, CDR2 SVGAGI (reference sequence). V was clipped by 6 bases and J by 3 bases; unmatched bases: 5. The CDR3 consists of 14 residues. The CDR3 DNA reads TGTGCCAGCAGACCGACAGGGTCCAATCAGCCCCAGCATTTT. It is translated as CASRPTGSNQPQHF.

The rearrangement links TRBV28 to TRBJ1-6; 9 bases line up with TRBD1. The junction had 5 bases not matched to a gene; V was cut back by 6 bases and J by 11 bases. There are 13 residues in the CDR3. Germline lookup yields CDR1 MDHEN and CDR2 SYDVKM. In nucleotides, the CDR3 is TGTGCCAGCAGGAGGACAGGGGTTACACCCCTCCACTTT. This sequence encodes CASRRTGVTPLHF.

This chain connects TRBV9 to TRBJ2-5, with TRBD1 matching 8 bases. This CDR3 is built from 15 residues. After removal of 4 bases from V and 7 bases from J, the junction contained 12 bases not matched to a gene. From germline, CDR1 is SGDLS and CDR2 YYNGEE. CDR3 in amino acids: CASSPGTGWEGTQYF. The CDR3 nucleotides read TGTGCCAGCAGCCCAGGGACAGGTTGGGAAGGGACCCAGTACTTC.